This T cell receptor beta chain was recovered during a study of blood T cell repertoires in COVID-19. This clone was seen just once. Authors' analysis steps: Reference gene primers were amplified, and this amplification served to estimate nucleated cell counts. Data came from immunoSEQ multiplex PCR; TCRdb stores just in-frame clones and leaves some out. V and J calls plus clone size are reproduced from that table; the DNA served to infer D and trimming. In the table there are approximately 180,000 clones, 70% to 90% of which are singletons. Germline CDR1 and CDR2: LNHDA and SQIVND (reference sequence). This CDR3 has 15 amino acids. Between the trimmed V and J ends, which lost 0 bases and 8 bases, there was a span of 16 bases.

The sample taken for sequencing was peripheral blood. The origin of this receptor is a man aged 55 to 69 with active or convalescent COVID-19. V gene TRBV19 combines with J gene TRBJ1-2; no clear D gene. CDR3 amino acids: CASSIDLEGSGGYTF. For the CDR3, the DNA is TGTGCCAGTAGTATAGATCTCGAGGGCTCGGGGGGCTACACCTTC.